Sequencing of this T cell receptor (beta chain) was carried out in a study of CD4 T cells in relation to SARS-CoV-2 and coronaviruses. Germline V gene data show CDR1 as SGHDN and CDR2 as FVKESK. The CDR3 has 16 amino acids. V was cut by 2 bases and J by 0 bases, with 10 bases left in between. This clone showed up just a few times. Antigen: not known. Produced via immunoSEQ multiplex PCR; TCRdb's table is partial and in-frame only. The repertoire includes about 25,000 clones, over 70% of them detected once, and 13% sits in the top ten. Before the COVID-19 pandemic, during about 2011-2019, CD4+ T cells were taken from unexposed donors. After less than 11 days of culture, CD4+ T cells were isolated.

The J gene is TRBJ2-2, the V gene TRBV14; maybe TRBD2 (5 bases). This sequence originates from a human donor in good health. The sample comprised CD4+ T cells from PBMCs, cultured in vitro. CDR3 loop: CASSQIAIANTGELFF. The CDR3 DNA is TGTGCCAGCAGCCAAATAGCGATTGCGAACACCGGGGAGCTGTTTTTT.